Sequencing of this TCR beta chain was carried out in a study of early T cells in non-severe SARS-CoV-2 infection. Study background: Sequencing targeted bulk RNA from unsorted whole blood, leaving chains unpaired. Study-level results: Matching results from VDJdb favored anti-spike CD8 responses, leaving private and CD4 specificities undetected.

Germline V gene sequence: CDR1 SGHNT, CDR2 YYREEE (reference sequence). The length of the CDR3 is 15 residues. V lost 5 bases to trimming and J lost 2 bases; unmatched junction nucleotides: 9. Individual cDNA molecules carried attached unique molecular identifiers. TCRdb redid the calling of the 5' RACE reads with MiXCR, one entry per CDR3 protein. The top ten clones hold about 4.4% of a sample with roughly 99,000 distinct CDR3 sequences, approximately 12% of them seen once. On this clonotype itself: Its target is unknown.

Source: whole blood, taken at baseline. This clonotype originated in an adult who was a healthcare worker with PCR-confirmed SARS-CoV-2 infection or an uninfected control (not recorded which). V usage is TRBV5-4 and J usage is TRBJ2-7, with 8 positions matching TRBD1. In DNA, the CDR3 is TGTGCCAGCAGTCTCGGTCGGGACAGGCCCTACGAGCAGTACTTC. Translated: CASSLGRDRPYEQYF.